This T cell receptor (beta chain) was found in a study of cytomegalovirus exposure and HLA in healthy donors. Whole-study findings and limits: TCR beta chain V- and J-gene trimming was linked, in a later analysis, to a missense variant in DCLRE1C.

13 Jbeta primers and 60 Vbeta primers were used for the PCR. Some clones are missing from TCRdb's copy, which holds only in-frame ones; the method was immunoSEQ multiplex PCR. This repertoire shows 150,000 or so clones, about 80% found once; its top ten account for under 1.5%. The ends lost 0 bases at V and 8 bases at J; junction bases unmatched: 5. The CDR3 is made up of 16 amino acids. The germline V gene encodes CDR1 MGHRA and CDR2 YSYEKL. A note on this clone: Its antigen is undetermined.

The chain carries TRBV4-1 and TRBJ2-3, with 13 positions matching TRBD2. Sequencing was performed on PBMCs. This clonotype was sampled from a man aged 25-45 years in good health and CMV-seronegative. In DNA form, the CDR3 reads TGCGCCAGCAGCCAAGAAGGACTAGCGGGAGAGGTTACGCAGTATTTT. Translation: CASSQEGLAGEVTQYF.